The 19 T cell receptor beta chains below all came from one sample that was sequenced in a study of CD8 T cells in ankylosing spondylitis. MiXCR, run by TCRdb on the 5' RACE reads, gives a single entry per CDR3 protein. The table includes 750,000 to 850,000 distinct CDR3 sequences, roughly 10% detected once. Study-wide results and limits: The study identified a TCR beta motif of several highly homologous variants that appeared characteristic of ankylosing spondylitis blood.

Their specific antigens are unknown. Sequencing was performed on blood, either unsorted or a sorted T cell fraction (not recorded which). Receptors originate from a male donor with ankylosing spondylitis.

This clonotype was seen at least ten times. V usage is TRBV7-2 and J usage is TRBJ2-3; D ambiguous. The CDR3 covers 14 residues. CDR1 and CDR2 from the germline V gene are SGHTA and FQGNSA. V lost 1 base and J 5 bases, leaving 10 bases between the germline ends. The CDR3 spells CASSLVKGGDTQYF. CDR3 DNA sequence: TGTGCCAGCAGCTTAGTGAAGGGCGGAGATACGCAGTATTTT.

This clonotype was seen a few times. The chain recombines TRBV12-3 or TRBV12-4 with TRBJ1-1; D is unresolved. The CDR3 spans 14 residues. The V end lost 4 bases, the J end lost 5 bases, and 14 bases lay between the germline ends. DNA for the CDR3: TGTGCCAGCAGTTATTATCGGGTTGAGACTGAAGCTTTCTTT. This translates into CASSYYRVETEAFF.

The chain couples TRBV12-3 or TRBV12-4 to TRBJ1-1; perhaps TRBD1 as D (5 bases). The V and J ends lost 2 bases and 6 bases respectively, with 13 bases between them. The length of the CDR3 is 14 residues. Here the CDR3 DNA reads TGTGCCAGCAGTTTAAGACGCAGGGTAGCTGAAGCTTTCTTT. Protein sequence: CASSLRRRVAEAFF.

V and J are TRBV7-2 and TRBJ2-5, with 7 nucleotides matching TRBD1. V shed 6 bases, J shed 7 bases, and the junction held 14 bases outside the gene matches. The germline CDR1 and CDR2 sequences are SGHTA and FQGNSA. The CDR3 runs to 15 residues. CDR3 DNA sequence: TGTGCCAGCAGTATGACAGGGATTTTCGGTGGGACCCAGTACTTC. Protein sequence: CASSMTGIFGGTQYF.

The rearrangement joins TRBV28 to TRBJ2-4; D ambiguous. The germline V gene encodes CDR1 MDHEN and CDR2 SYDVKM. The V and J ends lost 2 bases and 0 bases respectively, with 8 bases between them. The CDR3 loop spans 15 amino acids. CDR3 nucleotides: TGTGCCAGCAGTTTACCGGAAAGAGCCAAAAACATTCAGTACTTC. It encodes CASSLPERAKNIQYF.

Only a few counts were recorded for this clonotype. The V call is TRBV10-3, the J call TRBJ2-7; 7 bases match TRBD1. The CDR3 has 15 amino acids. Germline V gene lookup returns CDR1 ENHRY and CDR2 SYGVKD. After removal of 6 bases from V and 1 base from J, the junction contained 9 bases not matched to a gene. The CDR3 here is CAIRKPGTASYEQYF. CDR3 sequence (DNA): TGTGCCATCAGAAAGCCCGGGACAGCTTCCTACGAGCAGTACTTC.

CDR3 in amino acids: CASSDRDTSREQYF. The CDR3 nucleotides read TGCGCCAGCAGCGACCGGGACACTTCTAGAGAGCAGTACTTC. The chain couples TRBV5-1 to TRBJ2-7; TRBD1 might be the D (6 bases). V shed 4 bases and J shed 7 bases, with 18 bases lying between them. This CDR3 contains 14 residues. Per germline, CDR1 SGHRS and CDR2 YFSETQ.

This rearrangement joins TRBV30 to TRBJ1-1, with TRBD1 as a possible D gene (5 bases). Germline V gene sequence: CDR1 GTSNPN, CDR2 SVGIG (reference sequence). V lost 2 bases and J lost 10, with 14 bases in between. The CDR3 spans 12 residues. The CDR3 bases are TGTGCCTGGAGTACACGAGGACACGGAGCTTTCTTT. Protein: CAWSTRGHGAFF. Together with reference TRBV30 and TRBJ1-1, the CDR3 gives the full variable domain: SQTIHQWPATLVQPVGSPLSLECTVEGTSNPNLYWYRQAAGRGLQLLFYSVGIGQISSEVPQNLSASRPQDRQFILSSKKLLLSDSGFYLCAWSTRGHGAFFGQGTRLTVV.

The chain carries TRBV10-3 and TRBJ2-1; 12 bases align to TRBD1. V lost 10 bases and J lost 10; bases outside the gene matches: 5. Germline values: CDR1 ENHRY, CDR2 SYGVKD. This CDR3 comprises 12 residues. The CDR3 protein is CATGTGGEEQFF. The CDR3 DNA reads TGTGCCACTGGGACAGGGGGCGAAGAGCAGTTCTTC.

This clonotype was counted a few times. The chain employs TRBV20-1 and TRBJ2-1, with 9 bases matching TRBD2. The CDR3 length is 14 residues. Per germline, CDR1 DFQATT and CDR2 SNEGSKA (reference sequence). With V trimmed by 1 base and J by 10 bases, 8 bases remained unmatched. The CDR3 sequence is CSARGNSGRSEQFF. CDR3 coding DNA: TGCAGTGCTAGAGGAAATAGCGGGAGATCAGAGCAGTTCTTC.

In its sample, this clonotype was seen many times. The chain combines TRBV7-2 with TRBJ2-1; maybe TRBD2 (7 bases). CDR1 is SGHTA and CDR2 is FQGNSA in the germline V gene. The CDR3 is made up of 14 amino acids. The V end lost 5 bases, the J end lost 7 bases, and 15 bases lay between the germline ends. The CDR3 spells CASSRGASANEQFF. CDR3 DNA: TGTGCCAGCAGCCGGGGGGCTAGCGCTAATGAGCAGTTCTTC.

J is TRBJ1-2 and V is TRBV5-1, with 7 bases matching TRBD1. Germline V CDR1 and CDR2: SGHRS, YFSETQ. The junction had 9 bases not matched to a gene; V was cut back by 4 bases and J by 6 bases. The CDR3 length is 14 residues. The CDR3 sequence is CASSIGGAVDGYTF. The DNA for the CDR3 is TGCGCCAGCAGCATAGGGGGCGCGGTCGATGGCTACACCTTC.

The chain recombines TRBV7-2 with TRBJ1-1; 7 bases fit TRBD1. The CDR3 is 14 amino acids. CDR1 and CDR2 from the germline V gene are SGHTA and FQGNSA. The V and J ends lost 3 bases and 5 bases, in that order; junction bases with no gene match: 6. Written as DNA, the CDR3 is TGTGCCAGCAGCTTCAGACAGGGAGTTACTGAAGCTTTCTTT. Its protein product is CASSFRQGVTEAFF.

In this sample, this clonotype turned up many times. The V and J genes are TRBV5-1 and TRBJ2-4; 7 bases agree with TRBD2. The CDR3 sequence is 15 residues long. Germline V gives CDR1 SGHRS, CDR2 YFSETQ. Trimming removed 3 bases from V and 6 bases from J; junction bases left unmatched: 9. The CDR3 protein is CASSSSGGGGNIQYF. CDR3 sequence (DNA): TGCGCCAGCAGCTCTTCTGGGGGGGGAGGAAACATTCAGTACTTC.

The rearrangement uses TRBV7-2 and TRBJ1-1; D remains unclear. The ends were cut back, 2 bases at V and 2 bases at J, with 12 bases in the middle. Per germline, CDR1 SGHTA and CDR2 FQGNSA. The CDR3 totals 15 residues. This chain's CDR3 is CASSLLGAVNTEAFF. CDR3 sequence (DNA): TGTGCCAGCAGCTTACTAGGTGCGGTCAACACTGAAGCTTTCTTT.

This clonotype has more than one count but fewer than ten. This chain connects TRBV5-1 to TRBJ2-7; TRBD1 or TRBD2 may be the D gene (5 bases each). The CDR3 runs to 16 residues. Looked up from germline, CDR1 is SGHRS and CDR2 is YFSETQ. Deletions cut 2 bases from V and 5 bases from J, with 20 bases between. In nucleotides, the CDR3 is TGCGCCAGCAGCTTAGTGGCTAGCCGATGGGGGAACGAGCAGTACTTC. As protein: CASSLVASRWGNEQYF.

This sequence joins TRBV7-2 and TRBJ1-4, with D tentatively TRBD1 (6 bases). This CDR3 has 12 residues. The V end was cut by 6 bases, the J end by 8 bases, with 10 bases between. From germline, CDR1 is SGHTA and CDR2 FQGNSA. The CDR3 here is CASSGGREKLFF. The CDR3 DNA sequence: TGTGCCAGCAGTGGGGGCCGAGAAAAACTGTTTTTT. The variable domain in full, with the rest retrieved from reference TRBV7-2 and TRBJ1-4, is GAGVSQSPSNKVTEKGKDVELRCDPISGHTALYWYRQSLGQGLEFLIYFQGNSAPDKSGLPSDRFSAERTGGSVSTLTIQRTQQEDSAVYLCASSGGREKLFFGSGTQLSVL.

This clonotype was seen a handful of times. This rearrangement joins TRBV7-2 to TRBJ2-7; 7 bases are a match to TRBD2. This CDR3 region has 13 residues. Unmatched junction bases numbered 5, after V lost 3 bases and J lost 6 bases. Germline V gene data show CDR1 as SGHTA and CDR2 as FQGNSA. Here the CDR3 DNA reads TGTGCCAGCAGCTTCCAGCGGGACGGCGAGCAGTACTTC. Protein sequence: CASSFQRDGEQYF.

The chain is built from TRBV5-1 and TRBJ2-7; 9 bases are shared with TRBD1. V dropped 2 bases and J dropped 3; count of bases not matched to a gene: 3. CDR3 length: 14 residues. Germline V lookup: CDR1 SGHRS, CDR2 YFSETQ. The CDR3 loop reads CASSFGTGRYEQYF. The CDR3 region has the DNA TGCGCCAGCAGCTTCGGGACAGGGCGCTACGAGCAGTACTTC.